The rows below give T cell receptor beta chains drawn from one sample of a study of Graves' ophthalmopathy and Graves' hyperthyroidism. MiXCR was run by TCRdb on the multiplex PCR reads, yielding one entry per CDR3 protein. Here the sample spans under 400,000 distinct CDR3 sequences, 15% to 20% being singletons. The sample was peripheral blood. Every receptor here comes from an adult man with Graves' ophthalmopathy. The CDR3 runs from the conserved cysteine through the conserved F or W. Each record gives: V gene, J gene, D gene, clone size, CDR3 DNA, CDR3 protein. A D gene is named only where the DNA matches it firmly. Expanded clones are given a class, and other clones once, few, many or no size at all.

v_gene: TRBV11-2
j_gene: TRBJ1-2
d_gene: NA
abundance: NA
CDR3nt: TGTGCCAGCAGTCCACAGGTTCACTATGGCTACACCTTC
CDR3aa: CASSPQVHYGYTF

v_gene: TRBV6-1
j_gene: TRBJ2-7
d_gene: NA
abundance: NA
CDR3nt: TGTGCCAGCAGTACAGAGTTGGTGGCCTACGAGCAGTCCTTC
CDR3aa: CASSTELVAYEQSF

v_gene: TRBV5-5
j_gene: TRBJ1-1
d_gene: NA
abundance: few
CDR3nt: TGTGCCAGCAGCCCGGGGATCCGCCGGAACGCTGAAGCTTCCTTT
CDR3aa: CASSPGIRRNAEASF

v_gene: TRBV4-3
j_gene: TRBJ2-2
d_gene: NA
abundance: many
CDR3nt: TGCGCCAGCAGCCAAGAGCTTAGCGGTACCGGGGAGCTGTTTTTT
CDR3aa: CASSQELSGTGELFF

v_gene: TRBV5-4
j_gene: TRBJ2-5
d_gene: NA
abundance: once
CDR3nt: TGTGCCAGCAGCTCCGTGACGGCAGTAGAGACCCAGTACTTC
CDR3aa: CASSSVTAVETQYF

v_gene: TRBV20-1
j_gene: TRBJ1-6
d_gene: NA
abundance: many
CDR3nt: TGCAGTGCTAGAGATTTCGGATCACCCCTCCACTTT
CDR3aa: CSARDFGSPLHF

v_gene: TRBV13
j_gene: TRBJ2-2
d_gene: TRBD2
abundance: many
CDR3nt: TGTGCCAGCAGCTTCGCGACTAGCGGGTTCGCGAACACCGGGGAGCTGTTTTTT
CDR3aa: CASSFATSGFANTGELFF

v_gene: TRBV6-5
j_gene: TRBJ2-7
d_gene: TRBD2
abundance: many
CDR3nt: TGTGCCAGCAGTTACACCTCGGCGCGGGGACTACCGGGACTAGCGGGCTACGAGCGGTACTTC
CDR3aa: CASSYTSARGLPGLAGYERYF

v_gene: TRBV3-1
j_gene: TRBJ1-1
d_gene: NA
abundance: few
CDR3nt: TGTGCCAGCAGCCATGACAGAACCATGAACACTGAAGCTTTCTTT
CDR3aa: CASSHDRTMNTEAFF

v_gene: TRBV11-2
j_gene: TRBJ2-5
d_gene: TRBD2
abundance: NA
CDR3nt: TGTGCCAGCAGCTTAGGCGGGACTAGCGGGAGTTGGGAGACCCAGTACTTC
CDR3aa: CASSLGGTSGSWETQYF

v_gene: TRBV27
j_gene: TRBJ2-7
d_gene: NA
abundance: many
CDR3nt: TGTGCCAGCAGTTTAAGCAGGGGCCCAACCTCGTCCGAGCAGTACTTC
CDR3aa: CASSLSRGPTSSEQYF

v_gene: TRBV18
j_gene: TRBJ2-4
d_gene: TRBD1
abundance: NA
CDR3nt: TGTGCCAGCTCACCAAGGATCGGTGGGACAGACCTATTAGCCAAAAACATTCAGTACTTC
CDR3aa: CASSPRIGGTDLLAKNIQYF

v_gene: TRBV7-2
j_gene: TRBJ1-2
d_gene: NA
abundance: many
CDR3nt: TGTGCCAGCGCCCATCCTAACTATGGCTACACCTTC
CDR3aa: CASAHPNYGYTF

v_gene: TRBV28
j_gene: TRBJ1-1
d_gene: NA
abundance: NA
CDR3nt: TGTGCCAGCAGCCCGGGGGGCCAGAGAGCTTTCTTT
CDR3aa: CASSPGGQRAFF

v_gene: TRBV12-3/TRBV12-4
j_gene: TRBJ2-7
d_gene: NA
abundance: few
CDR3nt: TGTGCCAGCAGTTACTCGCCTGGAACTGAGGACGAGCAGTACTTC
CDR3aa: CASSYSPGTEDEQYF

v_gene: TRBV28
j_gene: TRBJ1-1
d_gene: TRBD1
abundance: many
CDR3nt: TGTGCCAGCAGAGTGACCGGGACAGGGGGCTTCGCTGAAGCTTTCTTT
CDR3aa: CASRVTGTGGFAEAFF

v_gene: TRBV15
j_gene: TRBJ1-1
d_gene: NA
abundance: many
CDR3nt: TGTGCCACCAGCAGAGATAGGGGGAACACTGAAGCTTTCTTT
CDR3aa: CATSRDRGNTEAFF

v_gene: TRBV11-2
j_gene: TRBJ2-7
d_gene: NA
abundance: NA
CDR3nt: TGTGCCAGCAGCTTAGGGCAGCAGCCTAACTACGAGCAGTACTTC
CDR3aa: CASSLGQQPNYEQYF

v_gene: TRBV11-2
j_gene: TRBJ2-2
d_gene: TRBD2
abundance: few
CDR3nt: TGTGCCAGCCCCCGGAGCGGGGGCCAGAACACCGGGGAGCTGTTTTTT
CDR3aa: CASPRSGGQNTGELFF

v_gene: TRBV30
j_gene: TRBJ1-2
d_gene: TRBD1
abundance: many
CDR3nt: TGTGCCTATAAACAGGGACAGGGGGGCCATGGCTACACCTTC
CDR3aa: CAYKQGQGGHGYTF

v_gene: TRBV6-2/TRBV6-3
j_gene: TRBJ1-2
d_gene: TRBD1
abundance: many
CDR3nt: TGTGCCAGCAGATCATCCGACAGGGTAAATGGCTACACCTTC
CDR3aa: CASRSSDRVNGYTF

v_gene: TRBV29-1
j_gene: TRBJ1-2
d_gene: NA
abundance: many
CDR3nt: TGCAGCGTTGATGGGGGGTACTATGGCTACACCTTC
CDR3aa: CSVDGGYYGYTF

v_gene: TRBV20-1
j_gene: TRBJ2-7
d_gene: TRBD1
abundance: many
CDR3nt: TGCAGTGCTGAGGGGGCGCGTGGGGGCTACTCCTACGAGCAGTACTTC
CDR3aa: CSAEGARGGYSYEQYF

v_gene: TRBV29-1
j_gene: TRBJ1-1
d_gene: TRBD1
abundance: NA
CDR3nt: TGCAGCGTTGAGACAGGGGGGAACACTGAAGCTTTCTTT
CDR3aa: CSVETGGNTEAFF

v_gene: TRBV4-3
j_gene: TRBJ1-2
d_gene: TRBD1
abundance: many
CDR3nt: TGCGCCAGCAGCCAAGGACAGGGGGCGGAGGGCTACACCTTC
CDR3aa: CASSQGQGAEGYTF

v_gene: TRBV4-1
j_gene: TRBJ2-5
d_gene: TRBD2
abundance: many
CDR3nt: TGCGCCAGCAGCCAAGATGGGAGTACTAGCGGGAGGCATCAAGAGACCCAGTACTTC
CDR3aa: CASSQDGSTSGRHQETQYF

v_gene: TRBV12-3/TRBV12-4
j_gene: TRBJ1-1
d_gene: TRBD1
abundance: many
CDR3nt: TGTGCCAGCAGTTCCGGACAGGACACTGAAGCTTTCTTT
CDR3aa: CASSSGQDTEAFF

v_gene: TRBV5-1
j_gene: TRBJ2-7
d_gene: NA
abundance: NA
CDR3nt: TGCGCCAGCAGCTTGGCCCGGAGTGAGGAGCAGTACTTC
CDR3aa: CASSLARSEEQYF

v_gene: TRBV20-1
j_gene: TRBJ1-1
d_gene: NA
abundance: many
CDR3nt: TGCAGTGCTAAAGGGGATGGGGAGGACACTGAAGCTTTCTTT
CDR3aa: CSAKGDGEDTEAFF

v_gene: TRBV6-2/TRBV6-3
j_gene: TRBJ2-5
d_gene: NA
abundance: many
CDR3nt: TGTGCCAGCAGAAGCCGGGACAACATCCAAGAGACCCAGTACTTC
CDR3aa: CASRSRDNIQETQYF

v_gene: TRBV27
j_gene: TRBJ2-7
d_gene: NA
abundance: many
CDR3nt: TGTGCCAGCAGTTTAACGGGCCAAACCTACGAGCAGTACTTC
CDR3aa: CASSLTGQTYEQYF

v_gene: TRBV7-6
j_gene: TRBJ2-7
d_gene: TRBD2
abundance: many
CDR3nt: TGTGCCAGCAGCTTATTCAGCGGGAGCTCCTACGAGCAGTACTTC
CDR3aa: CASSLFSGSSYEQYF

v_gene: TRBV20-1
j_gene: TRBJ2-5
d_gene: NA
abundance: many
CDR3nt: TGCAGTGCTAGTCACGGGACCGGCGGGGAGACCCAGTACTTC
CDR3aa: CSASHGTGGETQYF

v_gene: TRBV6-2/TRBV6-3
j_gene: TRBJ2-7
d_gene: NA
abundance: many
CDR3nt: TGTGCAATAGAGTCAAACCCGGGCTACGAGCAGTACTTC
CDR3aa: CAIESNPGYEQYF

v_gene: TRBV30
j_gene: TRBJ2-2
d_gene: NA
abundance: many
CDR3nt: TGTGCCTGGAGTGAGGTCGGGGAGCTGTTTTTT
CDR3aa: CAWSEVGELFF

v_gene: TRBV4-1
j_gene: TRBJ2-7
d_gene: NA
abundance: many
CDR3nt: TGCGCCAGCAGCCAACTGGACGGGAACTACGAGCAGTACTTC
CDR3aa: CASSQLDGNYEQYF

v_gene: TRBV12-3/TRBV12-4
j_gene: TRBJ2-7
d_gene: NA
abundance: many
CDR3nt: TGTGCCAGCAGTCGACAGGGACTGTCCTACGAGCAGTACTTC
CDR3aa: CASSRQGLSYEQYF

v_gene: TRBV6-5
j_gene: TRBJ1-2
d_gene: TRBD1
abundance: NA
CDR3nt: TGTGCCAGCAGTTTTTCCCGGACAGGGGCGAACTATGGCTACACCTTC
CDR3aa: CASSFSRTGANYGYTF

v_gene: TRBV28
j_gene: TRBJ2-5
d_gene: NA
abundance: few
CDR3nt: TGTGCCAGCAGTTCCAGGGGAACTTTGACCCAGTACTTC
CDR3aa: CASSSRGTLTQYF

v_gene: TRBV4-3
j_gene: TRBJ1-2
d_gene: NA
abundance: many
CDR3nt: TGCGCCAGCAGCCAAGTAACAGCACCCAATGGCTACACCTTC
CDR3aa: CASSQVTAPNGYTF

v_gene: TRBV2
j_gene: TRBJ2-7
d_gene: NA
abundance: many
CDR3nt: TGTGCCAGCAGGGAAACTAGAGACTACGAGCAGTACTTC
CDR3aa: CASRETRDYEQYF